This T cell receptor beta chain was found in a study of early T cells in non-severe SARS-CoV-2 infection. General study points: Reliance on VDJdb matching favored anti-spike CD8 responses; private and CD4 specificities were missed.

The CDR3 consists of 13 residues. Per the germline V gene, CDR1 is DFQATT and CDR2 is SNEGSKA (reference sequence). Deletions cut 3 bases from V and 2 bases from J, with 11 bases between. The table lists this clonotype with a few counts. Its antigen is unidentified. In TCRdb, the 5' RACE reads were re-called with MiXCR into one record per CDR3 protein. Here the sample spans about 33,000 distinct CDR3 sequences, less than 5.5% being singletons. J is TRBJ2-7 and V is TRBV20-1; no definite D call. The sequence was obtained from an adult who was a healthcare worker with PCR-confirmed SARS-CoV-2 infection or an uninfected control (not recorded which). Sequencing input: whole blood. CDR3 sequence: CSARAQSPYEQYF. CDR3 nucleotides: TGCAGTGCTAGGGCGCAGTCCCCCTACGAGCAGTACTTC.